These T cell receptor beta chains were read from a single sample in a study of human T cells and chemical hapten exposure. TCRdb re-analysed the RACE reads in MiXCR, keeping a single row per CDR3 protein. The table records tens of thousands of distinct CDR3 sequences, about 14% of them present only once. The source was whole blood, collected in connection with sensitization to the hapten diphenylcyclopropenone (DPC). The origin of the receptors is a woman between 50 and 59 years old with alopecia areata. Some clones in this sample may be carry-over from other donors' samples. Both conserved end residues are trimmed from each CDR3.

V gene,J gene,CDR3 protein
TRBV29-1,TRBJ1-6,SVAVGERNSPLH
TRBV4-3,TRBJ1-4,ASSQGGRITTNEKLF
TRBV27,TRBJ2-6,ASSSGIAANVLT
TRBV7-2,TRBJ2-3,ASSLGPDFSDTQY
TRBV4-1,TRBJ2-5,ASSIFATGQETQY
TRBV18,TRBJ1-4,ASSPRNEKLF
TRBV7-9,TRBJ1-1,AYDSLPGTEAF
TRBV4-2,TRBJ2-3,ASSQERGTDTQY
TRBV20-1,TRBJ2-3,SARSPGASTDTQY
TRBV7-9,TRBJ1-5,ASSYGGDNQPQH
TRBV28,TRBJ1-1,ASRVGNTEAF
TRBV19,TRBJ2-5,ASSGLWTSGAQETQY
TRBV7-2,TRBJ1-3,ASTLTWSSGNTIY
TRBV19,TRBJ2-1,ASSIVPQGYNEQF
TRBV11-3,TRBJ2-1,ASSSGLAGYNEQF
TRBV5-1,TRBJ1-5,ASSSHHNDGQGPQPQH
TRBV28,TRBJ2-7,ASSPGVEGGYEQY
TRBV11-2,TRBJ2-2,ASSLIAGAAGELF
TRBV20-1,TRBJ2-7,SARRQYEQY
TRBV29-1,TRBJ1-1,SARTAQDTEAF
TRBV11-2,TRBJ2-2,ASSLGWRAGRQNTGELF
TRBV5-5,TRBJ2-2,ASSLGQPDTGELF
TRBV3-1,TRBJ2-3,ASSRSQDHYTDTQY
TRBV3-1,TRBJ2-2,ASSQDVGSHGELF
TRBV7-2,TRBJ1-1,ASSNLRVDTEAF
TRBV29-1,TRBJ1-1,SVGDRVEAF